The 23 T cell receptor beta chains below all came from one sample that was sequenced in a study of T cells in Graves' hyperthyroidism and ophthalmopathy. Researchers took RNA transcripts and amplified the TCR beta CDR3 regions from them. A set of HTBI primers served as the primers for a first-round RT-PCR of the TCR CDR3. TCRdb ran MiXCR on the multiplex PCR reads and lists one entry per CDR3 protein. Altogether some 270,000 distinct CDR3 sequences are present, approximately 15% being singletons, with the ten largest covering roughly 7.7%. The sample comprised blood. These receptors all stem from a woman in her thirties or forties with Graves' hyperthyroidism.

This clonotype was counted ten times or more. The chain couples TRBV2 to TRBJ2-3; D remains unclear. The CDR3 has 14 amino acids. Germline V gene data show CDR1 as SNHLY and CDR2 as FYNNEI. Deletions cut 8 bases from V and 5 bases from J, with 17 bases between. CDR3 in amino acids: CASLGVTVGDTQYF. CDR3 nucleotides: TGTGCCAGCTTGGGTGTAACCGTGGGAGATACGCAGTATTTT.

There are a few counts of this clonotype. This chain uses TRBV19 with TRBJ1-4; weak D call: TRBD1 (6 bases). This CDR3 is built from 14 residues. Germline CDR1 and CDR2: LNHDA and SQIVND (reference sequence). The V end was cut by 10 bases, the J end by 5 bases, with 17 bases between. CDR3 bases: TGTGCCACCCACCCGGACAGAAAGAATGAAAAACTGTTTTTT. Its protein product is CATHPDRKNEKLFF. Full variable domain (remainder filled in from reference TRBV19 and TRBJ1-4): DGGITQSPKYLFRKEGQNVTLSCEQNLNHDAMYWYRQDPGQGLRLIYYSQIVNDFQKGDIAEGYSVSREKKESFPLTVTSAQKNPTAFYLCATHPDRKNEKLFFGSGTQLSVL.

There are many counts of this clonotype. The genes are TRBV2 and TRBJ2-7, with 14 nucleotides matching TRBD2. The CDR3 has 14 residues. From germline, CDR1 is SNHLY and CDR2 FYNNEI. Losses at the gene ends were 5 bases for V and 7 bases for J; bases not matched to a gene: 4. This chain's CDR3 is CASSPGTSGGEQYF. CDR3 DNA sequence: TGTGCCAGCAGTCCCGGGACTAGCGGGGGAGAGCAGTACTTC.

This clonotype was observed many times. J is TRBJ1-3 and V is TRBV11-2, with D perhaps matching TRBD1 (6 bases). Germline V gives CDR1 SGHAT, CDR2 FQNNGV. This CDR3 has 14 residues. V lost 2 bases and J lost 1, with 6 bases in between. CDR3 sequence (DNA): TGTGCCAGCAGCTTACAGGGGTCTGGAAACACCATATATTTT. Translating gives CASSLQGSGNTIYF.

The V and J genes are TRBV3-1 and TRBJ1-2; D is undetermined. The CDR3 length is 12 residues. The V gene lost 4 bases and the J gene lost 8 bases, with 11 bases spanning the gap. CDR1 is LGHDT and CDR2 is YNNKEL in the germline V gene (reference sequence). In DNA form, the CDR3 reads TGTGCCAGCAGCCCGAAAGGACTGGGCTACACCTTC. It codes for CASSPKGLGYTF.

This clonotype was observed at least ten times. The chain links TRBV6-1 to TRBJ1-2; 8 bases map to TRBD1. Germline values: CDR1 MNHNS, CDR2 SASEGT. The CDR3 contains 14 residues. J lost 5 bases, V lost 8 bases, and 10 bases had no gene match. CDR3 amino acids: CASFPSDRAYGYTF. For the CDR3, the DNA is TGTGCCAGCTTTCCATCGGACAGGGCATATGGCTACACCTTC.

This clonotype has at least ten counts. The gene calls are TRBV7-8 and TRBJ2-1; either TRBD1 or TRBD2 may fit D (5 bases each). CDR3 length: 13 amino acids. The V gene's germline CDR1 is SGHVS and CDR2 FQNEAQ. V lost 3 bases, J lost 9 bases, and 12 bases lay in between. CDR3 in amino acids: CASSFQGEGEQFF. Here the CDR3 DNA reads TGTGCCAGCAGCTTCCAGGGCGAGGGTGAGCAGTTCTTC. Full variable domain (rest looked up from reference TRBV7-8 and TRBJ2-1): GAGVSQSPRYKVAKRGQDVALRCDPISGHVSLFWYQQALGQGPEFLTYFQNEAQLDKSGLPSDRFFAERPEGSVSTLKIQRTQQEDSAVYLCASSFQGEGEQFFGPGTRLTVL.

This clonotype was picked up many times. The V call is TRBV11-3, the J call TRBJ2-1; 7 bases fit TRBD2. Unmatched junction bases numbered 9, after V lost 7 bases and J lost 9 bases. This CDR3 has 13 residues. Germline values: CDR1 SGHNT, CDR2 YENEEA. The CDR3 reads CASTLILAGEQFF. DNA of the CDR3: TGTGCCAGCACCCTGATTTTAGCGGGTGAGCAGTTCTTC.

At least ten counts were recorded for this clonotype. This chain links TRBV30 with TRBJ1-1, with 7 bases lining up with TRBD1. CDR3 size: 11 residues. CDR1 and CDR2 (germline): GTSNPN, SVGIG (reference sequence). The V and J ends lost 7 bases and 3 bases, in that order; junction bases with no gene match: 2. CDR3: CAFTGDTEAFF. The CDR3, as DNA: TGTGCCTTCACAGGGGACACTGAAGCTTTCTTT.

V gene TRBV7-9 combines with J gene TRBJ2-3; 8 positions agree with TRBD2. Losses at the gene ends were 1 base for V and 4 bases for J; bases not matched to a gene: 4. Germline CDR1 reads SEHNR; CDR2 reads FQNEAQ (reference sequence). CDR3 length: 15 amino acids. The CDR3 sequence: CASSLVSGGADTQYF. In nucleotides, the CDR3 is TGTGCCAGCAGCTTAGTTTCGGGAGGGGCAGATACGCAGTATTTT.

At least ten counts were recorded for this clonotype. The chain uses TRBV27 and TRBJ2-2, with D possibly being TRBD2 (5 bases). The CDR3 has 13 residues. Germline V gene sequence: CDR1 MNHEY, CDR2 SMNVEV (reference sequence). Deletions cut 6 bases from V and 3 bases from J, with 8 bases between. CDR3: CASRVRDTGELFF. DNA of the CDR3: TGTGCCAGCAGAGTGAGGGACACCGGGGAGCTGTTTTTT.

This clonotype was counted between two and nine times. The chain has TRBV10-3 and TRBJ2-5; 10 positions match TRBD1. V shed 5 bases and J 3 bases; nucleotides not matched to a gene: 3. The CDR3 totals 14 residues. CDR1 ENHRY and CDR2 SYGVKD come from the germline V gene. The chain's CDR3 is CAISSTGGKETQYF. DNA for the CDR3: TGTGCCATCAGTTCGACAGGGGGCAAAGAGACCCAGTACTTC.

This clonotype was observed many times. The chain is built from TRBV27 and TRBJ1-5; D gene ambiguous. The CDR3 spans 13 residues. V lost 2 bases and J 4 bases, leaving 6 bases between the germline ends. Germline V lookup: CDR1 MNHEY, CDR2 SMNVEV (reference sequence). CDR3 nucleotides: TGTGCCAGCAGTTTAGGATGGAATCAGCCCCAGCATTTT. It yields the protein CASSLGWNQPQHF.

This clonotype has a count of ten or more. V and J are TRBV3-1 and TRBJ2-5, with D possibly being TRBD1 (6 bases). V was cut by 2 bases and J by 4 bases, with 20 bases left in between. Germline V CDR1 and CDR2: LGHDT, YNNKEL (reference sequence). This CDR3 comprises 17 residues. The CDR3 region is CASSQQVAGARGETQYF. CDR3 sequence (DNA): TGTGCCAGCAGCCAACAAGTTGCAGGGGCGCGAGGAGAGACCCAGTACTTC.

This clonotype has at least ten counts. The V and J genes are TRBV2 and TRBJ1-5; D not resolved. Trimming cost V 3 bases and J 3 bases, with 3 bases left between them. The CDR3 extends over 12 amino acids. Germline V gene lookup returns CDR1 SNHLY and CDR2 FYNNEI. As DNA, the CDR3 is TGTGCCAGCAGTGAGAACAATCAGCCCCAGCATTTT. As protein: CASSENNQPQHF.

The CDR3 is CASSLSKSKETQYF. CDR3 sequence (DNA): TGTGCCAGCAGTTTAAGCAAGTCAAAAGAGACCCAGTACTTC. The rearrangement links TRBV27 to TRBJ2-5; D ambiguous. Germline V gives CDR1 MNHEY, CDR2 SMNVEV (reference sequence). CDR3 size: 14 residues. V dropped 2 bases and J dropped 3 bases, with 10 bases sitting between them.

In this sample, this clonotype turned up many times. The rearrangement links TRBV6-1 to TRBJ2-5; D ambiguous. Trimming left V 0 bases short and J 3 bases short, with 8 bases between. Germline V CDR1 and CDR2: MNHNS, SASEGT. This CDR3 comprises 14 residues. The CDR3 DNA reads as TGTGCCAGCAGTGAAGCGTTAAGGGAAGAGACCCAGTACTTC. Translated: CASSEALREETQYF.

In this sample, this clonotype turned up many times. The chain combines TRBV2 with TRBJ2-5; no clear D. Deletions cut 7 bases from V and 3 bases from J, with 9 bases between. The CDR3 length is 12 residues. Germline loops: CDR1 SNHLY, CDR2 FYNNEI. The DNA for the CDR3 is TGTGCCAGCAAGGAGCGTAAAGAGACCCAGTACTTC. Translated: CASKERKETQYF.

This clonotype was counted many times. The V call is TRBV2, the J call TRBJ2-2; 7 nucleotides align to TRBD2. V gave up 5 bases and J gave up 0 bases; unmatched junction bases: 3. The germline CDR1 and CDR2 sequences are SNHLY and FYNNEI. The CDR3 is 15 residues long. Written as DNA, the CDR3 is TGTGCCAGCAGTCTAGCGGCCTCGAACACCGGGGAGCTGTTTTTT. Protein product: CASSLAASNTGELFF.

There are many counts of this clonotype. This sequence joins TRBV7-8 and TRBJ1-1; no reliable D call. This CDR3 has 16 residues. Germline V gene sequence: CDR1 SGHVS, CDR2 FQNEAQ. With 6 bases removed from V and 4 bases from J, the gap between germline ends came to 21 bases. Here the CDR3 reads CASRRFRNSRPTEAFF. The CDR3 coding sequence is TGTGCCAGCAGGCGATTCAGAAACAGCCGTCCCACTGAAGCTTTCTTT.

The CDR3 sequence: CASSESAWGAEAFF. The CDR3 DNA reads TGTGCCAGCAGTGAATCGGCTTGGGGGGCCGAAGCTTTCTTT. This chain joins TRBV25-1 and TRBJ1-1, with a weak D call TRBD1 (6 bases). This CDR3 has 14 amino acids. Germline V CDR1 and CDR2: MGHDK, SYGVNS. Trimming removed 1 base at V and 8 bases at J, with 14 bases between.

The CDR3 sequence: CASTKGTGDHNEQFF. The CDR3 coding sequence is TGTGCCAGCACCAAAGGGACAGGGGACCACAATGAGCAGTTCTTC. The rearrangement joins TRBV7-8 to TRBJ2-1, with 10 bases lining up with TRBD1. The CDR3 totals 15 residues. The J segment lost 5 bases and the V segment lost 7 bases, leaving 8 bases of the junction unmatched. Germline CDR1 SGHVS, CDR2 FQNEAQ.

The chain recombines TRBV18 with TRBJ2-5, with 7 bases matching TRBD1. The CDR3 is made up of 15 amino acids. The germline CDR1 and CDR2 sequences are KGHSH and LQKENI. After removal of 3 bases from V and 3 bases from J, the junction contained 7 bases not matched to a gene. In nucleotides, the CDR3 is TGTGCCAGCTCACCCCCCTTTACAGGGGAAGAGACCCAGTACTTC. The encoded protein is CASSPPFTGEETQYF. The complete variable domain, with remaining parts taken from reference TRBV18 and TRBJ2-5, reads NAGVMQNPRHLVRRRGQEARLRCSPMKGHSHVYWYRQLPEEGLKFMVYLQKENIIDESGMPKERFSAEFPKEGPSILRIQQVVRGDSAAYFCASSPPFTGEETQYFGPGTRLLVL.